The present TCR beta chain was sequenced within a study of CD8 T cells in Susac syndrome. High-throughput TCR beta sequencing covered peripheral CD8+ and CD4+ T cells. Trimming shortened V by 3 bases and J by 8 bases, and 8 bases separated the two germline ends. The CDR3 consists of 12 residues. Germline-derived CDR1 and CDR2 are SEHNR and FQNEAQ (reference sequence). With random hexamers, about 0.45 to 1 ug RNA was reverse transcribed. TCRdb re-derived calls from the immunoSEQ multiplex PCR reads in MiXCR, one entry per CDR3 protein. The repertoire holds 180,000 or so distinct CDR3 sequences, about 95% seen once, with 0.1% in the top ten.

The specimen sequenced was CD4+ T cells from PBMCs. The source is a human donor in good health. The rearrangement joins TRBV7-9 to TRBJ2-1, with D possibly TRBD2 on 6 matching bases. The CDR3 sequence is CASSFSSDEQFF. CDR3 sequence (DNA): TGTGCCAGCAGCTTCTCTAGCGATGAGCAGTTCTTC. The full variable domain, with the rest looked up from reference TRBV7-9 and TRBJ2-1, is DTGVSQNPRHKITKRGQNVTFRCDPISEHNRLYWYRQTLGQGPEFLTYFQNEAQLEKSRLLSDRFSAERPKGSFSTLEIQRTEQGDSAMYLCASSFSSDEQFFGPGTRLTVL.